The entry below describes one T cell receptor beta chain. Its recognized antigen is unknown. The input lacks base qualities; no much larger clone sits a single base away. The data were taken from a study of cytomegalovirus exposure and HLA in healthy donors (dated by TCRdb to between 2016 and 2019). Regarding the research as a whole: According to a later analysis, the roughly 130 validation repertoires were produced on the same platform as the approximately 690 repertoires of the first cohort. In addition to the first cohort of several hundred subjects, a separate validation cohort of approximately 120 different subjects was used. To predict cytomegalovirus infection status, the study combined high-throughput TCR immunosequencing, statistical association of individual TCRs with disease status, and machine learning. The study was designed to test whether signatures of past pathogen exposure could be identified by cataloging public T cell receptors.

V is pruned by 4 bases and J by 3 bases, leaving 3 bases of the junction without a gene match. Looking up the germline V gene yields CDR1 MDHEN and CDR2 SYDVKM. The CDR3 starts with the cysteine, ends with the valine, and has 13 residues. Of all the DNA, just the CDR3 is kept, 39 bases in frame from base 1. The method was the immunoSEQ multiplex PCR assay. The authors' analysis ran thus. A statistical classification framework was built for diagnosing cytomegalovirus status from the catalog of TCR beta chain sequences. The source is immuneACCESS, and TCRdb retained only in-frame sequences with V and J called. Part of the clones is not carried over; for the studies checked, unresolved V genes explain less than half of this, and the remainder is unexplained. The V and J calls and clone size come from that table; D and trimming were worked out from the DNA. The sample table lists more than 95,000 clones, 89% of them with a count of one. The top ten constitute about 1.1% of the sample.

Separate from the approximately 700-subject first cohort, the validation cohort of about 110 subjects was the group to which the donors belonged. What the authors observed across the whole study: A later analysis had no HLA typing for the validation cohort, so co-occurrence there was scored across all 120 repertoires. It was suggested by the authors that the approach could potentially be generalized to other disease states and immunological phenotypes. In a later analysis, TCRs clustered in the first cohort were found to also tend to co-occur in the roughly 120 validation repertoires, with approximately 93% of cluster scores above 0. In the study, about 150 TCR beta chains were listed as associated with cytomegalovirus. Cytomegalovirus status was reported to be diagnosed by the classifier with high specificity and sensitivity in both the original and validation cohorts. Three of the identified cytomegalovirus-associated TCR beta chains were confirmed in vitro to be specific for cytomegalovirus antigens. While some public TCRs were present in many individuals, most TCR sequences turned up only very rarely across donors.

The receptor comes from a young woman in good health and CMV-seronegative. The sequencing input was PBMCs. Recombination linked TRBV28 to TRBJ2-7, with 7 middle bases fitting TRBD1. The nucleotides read TGTGCCAGCAGTTGGACAGGTGACTACGAGCAGTACGTC. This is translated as CASSWTGDYEQYV.